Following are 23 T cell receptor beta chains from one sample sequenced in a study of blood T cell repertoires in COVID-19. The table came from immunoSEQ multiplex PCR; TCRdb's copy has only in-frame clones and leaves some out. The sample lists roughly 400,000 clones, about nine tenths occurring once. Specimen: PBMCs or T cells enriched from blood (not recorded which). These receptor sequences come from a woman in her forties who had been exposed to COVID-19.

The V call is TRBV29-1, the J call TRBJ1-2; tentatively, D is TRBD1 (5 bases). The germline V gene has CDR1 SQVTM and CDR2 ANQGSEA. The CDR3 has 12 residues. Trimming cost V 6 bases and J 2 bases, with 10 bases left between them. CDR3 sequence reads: CSVGRGNYGYTF. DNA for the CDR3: TGCAGCGTCGGTAGGGGCAACTATGGCTACACCTTC.

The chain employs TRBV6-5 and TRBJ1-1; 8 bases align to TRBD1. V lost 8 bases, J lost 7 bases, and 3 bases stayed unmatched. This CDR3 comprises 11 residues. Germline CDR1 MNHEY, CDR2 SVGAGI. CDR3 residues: CASRTGFEAFF. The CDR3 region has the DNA TGTGCCAGCCGGACAGGGTTTGAAGCTTTCTTT.

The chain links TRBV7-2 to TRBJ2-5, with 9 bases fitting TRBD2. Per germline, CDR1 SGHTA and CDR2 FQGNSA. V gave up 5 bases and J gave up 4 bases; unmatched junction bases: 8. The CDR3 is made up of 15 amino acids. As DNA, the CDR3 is TGTGCCAGCAGCCTAATGGCGGGGGGGGGAGAGACCCAGTACTTC. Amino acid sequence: CASSLMAGGGETQYF.

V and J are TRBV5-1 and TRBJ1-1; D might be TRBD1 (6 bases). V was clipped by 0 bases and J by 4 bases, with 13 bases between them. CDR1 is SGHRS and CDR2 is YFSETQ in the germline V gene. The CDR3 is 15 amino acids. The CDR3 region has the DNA TGCGCCAGCAGCTTGGCCGGGGGGCTGGGCACTGAAGCTTTCTTT. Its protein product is CASSLAGGLGTEAFF.

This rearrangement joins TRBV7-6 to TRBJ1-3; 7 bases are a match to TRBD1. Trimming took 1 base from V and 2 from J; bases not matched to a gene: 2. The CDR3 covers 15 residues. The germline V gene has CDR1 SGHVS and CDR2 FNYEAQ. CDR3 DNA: TGTGCCAGCAGCTTAGTTCAGGGGGCTGGAAACACCATATATTTT. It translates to CASSLVQGAGNTIYF.

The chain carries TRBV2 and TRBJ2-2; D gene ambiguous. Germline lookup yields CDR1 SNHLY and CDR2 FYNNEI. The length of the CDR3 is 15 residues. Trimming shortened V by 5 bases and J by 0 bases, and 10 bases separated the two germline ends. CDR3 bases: TGTGCCAGCAGTCCACAGTCTGCGAACACCGGGGAGCTGTTTTTT. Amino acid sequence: CASSPQSANTGELFF.

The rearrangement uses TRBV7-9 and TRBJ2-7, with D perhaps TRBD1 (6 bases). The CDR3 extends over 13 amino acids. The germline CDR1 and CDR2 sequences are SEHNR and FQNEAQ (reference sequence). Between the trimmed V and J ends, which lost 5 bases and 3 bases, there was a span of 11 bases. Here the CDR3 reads CASSPDRDYEQYF. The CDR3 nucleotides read TGTGCCAGCAGCCCGGACAGAGACTACGAGCAGTACTTC.

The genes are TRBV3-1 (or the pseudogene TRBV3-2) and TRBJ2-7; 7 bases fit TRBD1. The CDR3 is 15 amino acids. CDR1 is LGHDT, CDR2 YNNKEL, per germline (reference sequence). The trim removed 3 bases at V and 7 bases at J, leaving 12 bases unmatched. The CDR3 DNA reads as TGTGCCAGCAGCCATACCGACAGGGTGTCTTGGGAGCAGTACTTC. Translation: CASSHTDRVSWEQYF.

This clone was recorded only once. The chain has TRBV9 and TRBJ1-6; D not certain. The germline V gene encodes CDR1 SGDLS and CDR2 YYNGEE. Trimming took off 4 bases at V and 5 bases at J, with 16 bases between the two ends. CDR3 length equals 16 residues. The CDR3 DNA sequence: TGTGCCAGCAGCCCTCACCAAGCCCTCAATAATTCACCCCTCCACTTT. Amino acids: CASSPHQALNNSPLHF.

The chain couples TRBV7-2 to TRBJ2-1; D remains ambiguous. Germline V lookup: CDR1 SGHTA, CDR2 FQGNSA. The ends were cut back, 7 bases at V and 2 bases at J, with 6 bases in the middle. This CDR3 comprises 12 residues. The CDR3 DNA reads TGTGCCAGCACCCGTCCCTACAATGAGCAGTTCTTC. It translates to CASTRPYNEQFF.

CDR3 amino acids: CASSQGGTGGTEAFF. The CDR3 DNA follows: TGTGCCAGCAGCCAGGGGGGGACAGGGGGCACTGAAGCTTTCTTT. The V gene is TRBV3-1 (or the pseudogene TRBV3-2), the J gene TRBJ1-1; 11 positions agree with TRBD1. Germline CDR1 is LGHDT and CDR2 is YNNKEL (reference sequence). Trimming removed 3 bases from V and 4 bases from J; junction bases left unmatched: 4. This CDR3 region has 15 residues.

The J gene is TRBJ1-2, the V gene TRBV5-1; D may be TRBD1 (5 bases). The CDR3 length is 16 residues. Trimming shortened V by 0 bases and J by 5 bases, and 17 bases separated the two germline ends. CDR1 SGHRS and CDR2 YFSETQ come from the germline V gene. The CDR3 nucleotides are TGCGCCAGCAGCTTGGCTGGGCGGGACCCTCGATATGGCTACACCTTC. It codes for CASSLAGRDPRYGYTF.

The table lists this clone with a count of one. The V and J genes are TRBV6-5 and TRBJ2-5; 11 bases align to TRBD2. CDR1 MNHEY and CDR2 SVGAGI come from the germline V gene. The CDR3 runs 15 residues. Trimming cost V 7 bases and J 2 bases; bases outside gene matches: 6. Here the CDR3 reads CASNPSGGLQETQYF. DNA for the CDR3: TGTGCCAGCAATCCTAGCGGGGGGTTACAAGAGACCCAGTACTTC.

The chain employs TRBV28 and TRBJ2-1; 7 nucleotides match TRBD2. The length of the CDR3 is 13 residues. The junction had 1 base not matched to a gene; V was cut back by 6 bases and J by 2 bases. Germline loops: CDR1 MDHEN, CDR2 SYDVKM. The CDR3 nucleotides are TGTGCCAGCAGGGCGGGAGCCTACAATGAGCAGTTCTTC. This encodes CASRAGAYNEQFF.

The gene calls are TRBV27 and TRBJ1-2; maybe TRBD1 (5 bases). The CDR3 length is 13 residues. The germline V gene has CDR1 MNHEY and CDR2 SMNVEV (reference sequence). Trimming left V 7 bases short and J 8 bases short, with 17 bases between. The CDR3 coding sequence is TGTGCCAGCACCTCGGGGGGTCGGGAGGGCTACACCTTC. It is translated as CASTSGGREGYTF.

The CDR3 is CSVQTGWGTEAFF. DNA for the CDR3: TGCAGCGTACAAACAGGGTGGGGTACTGAAGCTTTCTTT. This chain connects TRBV29-1 to TRBJ1-1; possible D gene TRBD1, 6 bases. V shed 6 bases and J shed 5 bases, with 16 bases lying between them. CDR3 length: 13 amino acids. Germline assignment: CDR1 SQVTM and CDR2 ANQGSEA.

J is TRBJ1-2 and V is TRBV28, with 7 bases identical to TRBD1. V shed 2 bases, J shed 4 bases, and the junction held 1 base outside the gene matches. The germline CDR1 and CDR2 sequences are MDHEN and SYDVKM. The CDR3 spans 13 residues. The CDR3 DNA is TGTGCCAGCAGTTTACAGGGGGTCTATGGCTACACCTTC. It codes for CASSLQGVYGYTF.

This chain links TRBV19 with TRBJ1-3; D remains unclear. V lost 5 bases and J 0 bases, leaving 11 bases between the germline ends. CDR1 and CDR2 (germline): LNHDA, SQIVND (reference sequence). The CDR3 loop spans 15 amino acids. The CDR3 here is CASSGGSNSGNTIYF. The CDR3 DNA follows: TGTGCCAGTAGTGGCGGGTCCAACTCTGGAAACACCATATATTTT.

The CDR3 reads CASSLGAGGYNSPLHF. Written as DNA, the CDR3 is TGTGCCAGCAGCTTGGGGGCAGGGGGTTATAATTCACCCCTCCACTTT. The genes are TRBV5-8 and TRBJ1-6, with 7 bases fitting TRBD1. This CDR3 region has 16 residues. Trimming at V came to 0 bases and at J to 4 bases, leaving 4 bases not matched to a gene. Germline loops: CDR1 SGHTS, CDR2 YDEGEE.

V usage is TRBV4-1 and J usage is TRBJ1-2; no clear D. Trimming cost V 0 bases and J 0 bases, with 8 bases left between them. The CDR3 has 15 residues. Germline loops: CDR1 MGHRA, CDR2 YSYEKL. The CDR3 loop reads CASSQEPGPNYGYTF. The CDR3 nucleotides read TGCGCCAGCAGCCAAGAACCCGGTCCTAACTATGGCTACACCTTC.

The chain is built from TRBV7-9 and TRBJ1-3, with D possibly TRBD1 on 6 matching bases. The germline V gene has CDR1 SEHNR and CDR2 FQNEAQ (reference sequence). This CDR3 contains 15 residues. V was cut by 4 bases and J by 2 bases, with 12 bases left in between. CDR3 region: CASSSFTGTGNTIYF. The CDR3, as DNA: TGTGCCAGCAGCTCCTTCACAGGGACTGGAAACACCATATATTTT.

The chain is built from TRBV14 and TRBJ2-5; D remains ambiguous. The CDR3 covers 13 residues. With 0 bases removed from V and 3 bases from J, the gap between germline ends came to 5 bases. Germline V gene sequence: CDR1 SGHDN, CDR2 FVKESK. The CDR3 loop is CASSQDLKETQYF. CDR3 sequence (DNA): TGTGCCAGCAGCCAAGATTTAAAAGAGACCCAGTACTTC.

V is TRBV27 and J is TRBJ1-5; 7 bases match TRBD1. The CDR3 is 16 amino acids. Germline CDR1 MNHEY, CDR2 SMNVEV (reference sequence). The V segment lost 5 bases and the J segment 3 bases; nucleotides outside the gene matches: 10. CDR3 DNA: TGTGCCAGCAGTCCTCGAGGGACAGTCAACAATCAGCCCCAGCATTTT. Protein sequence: CASSPRGTVNNQPQHF.